These 14 T cell receptor beta chains share one sample of origin, sequenced in a study of regulatory T cells in long-lasting Graves disease. Stated time point: newly diagnosed GD, antithyroid drugs for less than 3 months. PBMC-extracted RNA yielded the TCR library. Construction of the TCR beta libraries employed iRepertoire HTBI primers in conjunction with Arm-PCR of CDR3 regions. MiXCR, run by TCRdb on the multiplex PCR reads, gives a single entry per CDR3 protein. Among over 400,000 distinct CDR3 sequences listed, around 15% were seen once. These data are also associated with another study on T cells in Graves' hyperthyroidism and ophthalmopathy.

The sample here was peripheral blood mononuclear cells (PBMCs), taken at new diagnosis, from a patient treated with antithyroid drugs. Receptor source: a woman aged 50 to 60 with Graves disease.

This clonotype was picked up many times. This chain joins TRBV13 and TRBJ2-7; a weak D match, TRBD2 (5 bases). The CDR3 contains 13 residues. V dropped 5 bases and J dropped 1 base, with 9 bases sitting between them. Germline V gene sequence: CDR1 PRHDT, CDR2 FYEKMQ (reference sequence). This chain's CDR3 is CASSARGSYEQYF. The CDR3 DNA follows: TGTGCCAGCAGCGCACGAGGGTCCTACGAGCAGTACTTC.

J is TRBJ2-1 and V is TRBV5-1, with TRBD2 matching over 9 bases. The CDR3 runs to 18 residues. CDR1 is SGHRS, CDR2 YFSETQ, per germline. J gave up 7 bases and V 0 bases, and 14 bases lay outside the gene matches. The CDR3 DNA sequence: TGCGCCAGCAGCTTGGTGTCTAGCGGGGCAGTGATGGGGAATGAGCAGTTCTTC. This sequence encodes CASSLVSSGAVMGNEQFF.

This clonotype appeared many times. Here the CDR3 DNA reads TGTGCCAGCAGCTTGACTAGCGGGGCCCAAGAGACCCAGTACTTC. This translates into CASSLTSGAQETQYF. The chain recombines TRBV7-3 with TRBJ2-5, with 11 bases matching TRBD2. V gave up 3 bases and J gave up 1 base; unmatched junction bases: 1. CDR3 size: 15 residues. The germline V gene encodes CDR1 SGHTA and CDR2 FQGTGA.

V gene TRBV6-2 or TRBV6-3 combines with J gene TRBJ2-1, with 8 bases identical to TRBD2. The V gene's germline CDR1 is MNHEY and CDR2 SVGEGT. The CDR3 is made up of 14 amino acids. The ends lost 6 bases at V and 4 bases at J; junction bases unmatched: 5. The CDR3 loop is CASRGGGGYNEQFF. The DNA for the CDR3 is TGTGCCAGCAGGGGTGGCGGGGGGTACAATGAGCAGTTCTTC.

The table lists this clonotype with many counts. J is TRBJ1-2 and V is TRBV28; D call uncertain. There are 11 residues in the CDR3. V was shortened by 3 bases and J by 5 bases, with 4 bases between the two germline ends. The V gene's germline CDR1 is MDHEN and CDR2 SYDVKM. CDR3 nucleotide sequence: TGTGCCAGCAGTTTTCGGTATGGCTACACCTTC. Amino acids: CASSFRYGYTF.

This clonotype was seen a handful of times. J is TRBJ1-3 and V is TRBV3-1, with a tentative D call TRBD1 (5 bases). The CDR3 runs to 15 residues. Per the germline V gene, CDR1 is LGHDT and CDR2 is YNNKEL (reference sequence). The V end was cut by 4 bases, the J end by 4 bases, with 14 bases between. Written as DNA, the CDR3 is TGTGCCAGCAGCCTCACGTCGGCAGGGGGAAACACCATATATTTT. Protein: CASSLTSAGGNTIYF.

This clonotype was seen a handful of times. The chain is built from TRBV6-2 or TRBV6-3 and TRBJ1-6; the D is unclear. Trimming pared 5 bases from V and 8 bases from J, leaving 19 bases between. CDR3 length: 16 amino acids. Per the germline V gene, CDR1 is MNHEY and CDR2 is SVGEGT. The CDR3 sequence is CASSRISGAGYSPLHF. The CDR3 DNA reads as TGTGCCAGCAGTCGTATAAGTGGAGCCGGTTATTCACCCCTCCACTTT.

This clonotype was counted at least ten times. The chain joins TRBV5-1 to TRBJ2-1; tentative D call: TRBD1 (6 bases). This CDR3 contains 14 residues. Germline values: CDR1 SGHRS, CDR2 YFSETQ. V was cut by 4 bases and J by 6 bases, with 14 bases left in between. DNA of the CDR3: TGCGCCAGCAGCCCCCGGACAGCCATCAATGAGCAGTTCTTC. Encoded protein: CASSPRTAINEQFF.

This clonotype was seen more than once but under ten times. This chain links TRBV6-1 with TRBJ2-3; D perhaps matches TRBD2 (6 bases). The germline CDR1 and CDR2 sequences are MNHNS and SASEGT. V shed 2 bases and J shed 4 bases, with 10 bases lying between them. The CDR3 extends over 14 amino acids. In DNA, the CDR3 is TGTGCCAGCAGTGAACGGGGGAGCGCAGATACGCAGTATTTT. Protein product: CASSERGSADTQYF.

This rearrangement joins TRBV9 to TRBJ2-3; unclear D gene. V lost 0 bases, J lost 3 bases, and 5 bases lay in between. The CDR3 is 13 amino acids. CDR1 SGDLS and CDR2 YYNGEE come from the germline V gene. The CDR3 loop reads CASSVVGTDTQYF. CDR3 DNA: TGTGCCAGCAGCGTAGTGGGAACAGATACGCAGTATTTT. The full variable domain, with the rest looked up from reference TRBV9 and TRBJ2-3, is DSGVTQTPKHLITATGQRVTLRCSPRSGDLSVYWYQQSLDQGLQFLIQYYNGEERAKGNILERFSAQQFPDLHSELNLSSLELGDSALYFCASSVVGTDTQYFGPGTRLTVL.

This clonotype was counted many times. The chain joins TRBV7-2 to TRBJ1-6; D gene ambiguous. Germline-derived CDR1 and CDR2 are SGHTA and FQGNSA. The CDR3 spans 15 residues. V was pared by 2 bases and J by 7 bases, with 12 bases between. DNA for the CDR3: TGTGCCAGCAGCTTACCCCGGGAACTGAATTCACCCCTCCACTTT. Its translation is CASSLPRELNSPLHF.

This clonotype was found many times. The chain couples TRBV6-2 or TRBV6-3 to TRBJ1-1, with D unresolved. The germline V gene has CDR1 MNHEY and CDR2 SVGEGT. The CDR3 covers 15 residues. Between the trimmed V and J ends, which lost 0 bases and 10 bases, there was a span of 18 bases. The CDR3 is CASSYSNAGGNRAFF. CDR3 bases: TGTGCCAGCAGTTACTCGAATGCGGGCGGGAATCGAGCTTTCTTT.

The rearrangement joins TRBV3-1 to TRBJ2-7; the match to TRBD1 covers 9 bases. Unmatched junction bases numbered 19, after V lost 4 bases and J lost 3 bases. The CDR3 extends over 19 amino acids. The germline V gene has CDR1 LGHDT and CDR2 YNNKEL (reference sequence). The CDR3 region has the DNA TGTGCCAGCAGCCCAGAGGCGGGACAGGGTTTTTCAAACGGCTACGAGCAGTACTTC. Its protein is CASSPEAGQGFSNGYEQYF.

This clonotype was seen only a few times. DNA of the CDR3: TGTGCCTGGAGTCCAGGGGTACCACCCCTCCACTTT. Protein: CAWSPGVPPLHF. This chain joins TRBV30 and TRBJ1-6; D possibly corresponds to TRBD1 (6 bases). Trimming shortened V by 2 bases and J by 11 bases, and 10 bases separated the two germline ends. The CDR3 consists of 12 residues. Germline V CDR1 and CDR2: GTSNPN, SVGIG (reference sequence).